This entry features one T cell receptor (beta chain) sequence. The source of the sample is a study of blood T cells in healthy people across ages. Unmatched junction bases numbered 3, after V lost 2 bases and J lost 4 bases. Germline lookup yields CDR1 SGHRS and CDR2 YFSETQ. The CDR3 is made up of 14 amino acids. Through a sample-barcoded 5' primer and a J-beta primer mix, a second PCR was run for 7 to 11 cycles. Tagging of each cDNA molecule was performed by a template-switch adaptor with 12 random nucleotides. TCRdb passed the 5' RACE reads through MiXCR, listing each CDR3 protein once. The data contain about 1.8 million distinct CDR3 sequences, around 50% of them singletons. Per-sample yields of isolated PBMCs were at least 6 million.

The source of this sequence is a woman in her thirties or forties in good health. Sequencing used blood. The chain combines TRBV5-1 with TRBJ2-3; 8 nucleotides align to TRBD2. The CDR3 coding sequence is TGCGCCAGCAGCTTTAGCGGGGTGGCAGATACGCAGTATTTT. This gives the protein CASSFSGVADTQYF.